The 29 T cell receptor beta chains presented below share a single source sample, sequenced in a study of cytomegalovirus exposure and HLA in healthy donors. Primers for the PCR totalled 60 Vbeta and 13 Jbeta. The data were produced by immunoSEQ multiplex PCR, yet TCRdb's version contains in-frame clones alone and is incomplete. The data hold about 140,000 clones, with about 80% observed a single time. Sequenced input: PBMCs. The receptor source for this set is a man aged 18 to 29 in good health and CMV-seronegative.

The chain combines TRBV7-2 with TRBJ2-5, with D tentatively TRBD2 (5 bases). V was shortened by 5 bases and J by 4 bases, with 11 bases between the two germline ends. The CDR3 consists of 13 residues. Germline V gene sequence: CDR1 SGHTA, CDR2 FQGNSA. Here the CDR3 DNA reads TGTGCCAGCAGCCAGGCCCGGGGAGAGACCCAGTACTTC. As protein: CASSQARGETQYF.

This chain uses TRBV6-5 with TRBJ1-2, with D maybe TRBD1 (5 bases). Germline lookup yields CDR1 MNHEY and CDR2 SVGAGI. The germline V and J ends were trimmed by 6 bases and 1 base, with 15 bases remaining between them. CDR3 length: 15 residues. Written as DNA, the CDR3 is TGTGCCAGCAGCCACCAGGAGGGACGTAACTATGGCTACACCTTC. Protein product: CASSHQEGRNYGYTF.

The chain is built from TRBV10-1 and TRBJ2-7; D might be TRBD2 (7 bases). Trimming left V 0 bases short and J 10 bases short, with 13 bases between. Germline V gives CDR1 WNHNN, CDR2 SYGVQD (reference sequence). This CDR3 comprises 13 residues. This CDR3 reads CASSESGGLVQYF. CDR3 DNA sequence: TGCGCCAGCAGTGAGTCGGGGGGGCTTGTACAGTACTTC.

The sample holds a few counts of this clone. The chain is built from TRBV5-1 and TRBJ2-5, with a tentative D call TRBD1 (5 bases). Germline V gene lookup returns CDR1 SGHRS and CDR2 YFSETQ. V gave up 4 bases and J gave up 3 bases, with 13 bases separating them. The CDR3 is made up of 14 amino acids. CDR3 amino acids: CASSPGHGEETQYF. Here the CDR3 DNA reads TGCGCCAGCAGCCCAGGACATGGGGAAGAGACCCAGTACTTC.

J is TRBJ1-4 and V is TRBV30; D remains unclear. Germline V gene lookup returns CDR1 GTSNPN and CDR2 SVGIG (reference sequence). V gave up 3 bases and J gave up 8 bases, with 13 bases separating them. CDR3 size: 13 residues. The CDR3 region has the DNA TGTGCCTGGAGCGAGGGATTCTGGGAAAAACTGTTTTTT. It encodes CAWSEGFWEKLFF.

The V gene is TRBV4-2, the J gene TRBJ1-4; D is unclear. The CDR3 runs to 15 residues. The germline CDR1 and CDR2 sequences are LGHNA and YNFKEQ. Between the trimmed V and J ends, which lost 2 bases and 4 bases, there was a span of 11 bases. The CDR3 nucleotides are TGTGCCAGCAGCCAACCAGCAGGAGGTAATGAAAAACTGTTTTTT. This translates into CASSQPAGGNEKLFF.

The V call is TRBV27, the J call TRBJ2-6, with D maybe TRBD2 (6 bases). The V gene lost 0 bases and the J gene lost 2 bases, with 8 bases spanning the gap. Germline assignment: CDR1 MNHEY and CDR2 SMNVEV (reference sequence). The CDR3 loop spans 16 amino acids. As DNA, the CDR3 is TGTGCCAGCAGTTTATCGGGCGGGACTGGGGCCAACGTCCTGACTTTC. It translates to CASSLSGGTGANVLTF.

This clone was observed a handful of times. The rearrangement uses TRBV30 and TRBJ1-2; D remains unclear. Trimming cost V 2 bases and J 2 bases, with 6 bases left between them. The CDR3 has 12 residues. Per the germline V gene, CDR1 is GTSNPN and CDR2 is SVGIG (reference sequence). The CDR3 protein is CAWSPQNYGYTF. As DNA, the CDR3 is TGTGCCTGGAGTCCCCAGAACTATGGCTACACCTTC.

V usage is TRBV11-3 and J usage is TRBJ2-2; D is undetermined. From germline, CDR1 is SGHNT and CDR2 YENEEA. The CDR3 has 16 amino acids. V was pared by 5 bases and J by 7 bases, with 20 bases between. Here the CDR3 reads CASSPALSIAGGELFF. CDR3 coding DNA: TGTGCCAGCAGCCCGGCCTTATCAATCGCAGGCGGGGAGCTGTTTTTT.

The J gene is TRBJ2-3, the V gene TRBV9; TRBD2 matches 13 bases. CDR3 length equals 19 residues. From germline, CDR1 is SGDLS and CDR2 YYNGEE. The V segment lost 4 bases and the J segment 4 bases; nucleotides outside the gene matches: 15. CDR3 loop: CASSSYPLGTSGISDTQYF. For the CDR3, the DNA is TGTGCCAGCAGCTCGTATCCCCTTGGGACTAGCGGGATTTCAGATACGCAGTATTTT.

This sequence joins TRBV5-1 and TRBJ2-5; 8 positions match TRBD2. The J call is in doubt because the DNA end fits TRBJ2-7 better. Per germline, CDR1 SGHRS and CDR2 YFSETQ. The CDR3 has 16 residues. DNA for the CDR3: TGCGCCAGCAGCTTGGCGATTAGCGGGGAGTCCTACGAGCAGTACTTC. Translation: CASSLAISGESYEQYF.

J is TRBJ1-2 and V is TRBV2; no clear D. In germline, CDR1 is SNHLY, CDR2 FYNNEI. This CDR3 has 15 amino acids. V lost 1 base and J lost 2, with 11 bases in between. The DNA for the CDR3 is TGTGCCAGCAGTGAAGGACCCTTGGAGAACTATGGCTACACCTTC. It specifies CASSEGPLENYGYTF.

J is TRBJ2-3 and V is TRBV19, with D perhaps matching TRBD1 (5 bases). The V end was cut by 7 bases, the J end by 2 bases, with 16 bases between. Germline V gives CDR1 LNHDA, CDR2 SQIVND (reference sequence). The CDR3 contains 15 residues. The CDR3 reads CASIDKDTLTDTQYF. The CDR3 nucleotides read TGTGCCAGTATCGATAAGGACACTCTCACAGATACGCAGTATTTT.

The rearrangement joins TRBV7-2 to TRBJ2-2; possible D gene TRBD2, 6 bases. This CDR3 has 15 amino acids. CDR1 is SGHTA, CDR2 FQGNSA, per germline. Trimming pared 2 bases from V and 8 bases from J, leaving 15 bases between. CDR3 in amino acids: CASSLQPGEVGELFF. The CDR3 DNA sequence: TGTGCCAGCAGCTTACAACCGGGGGAGGTGGGGGAGCTGTTTTTT.

This clone was picked up one time. The rearrangement joins TRBV9 to TRBJ2-7; TRBD2 is a possible D gene (6 bases). The CDR3 is made up of 16 amino acids. V was clipped by 0 bases and J by 0 bases, with 13 bases between them. Germline loops: CDR1 SGDLS, CDR2 YYNGEE. CDR3 sequence reads: CASSVGVTGASYEQYF. CDR3 coding DNA: TGTGCCAGCAGCGTAGGCGTGACGGGAGCCTCCTACGAGCAGTACTTC.

The chain has TRBV4-1 and TRBJ1-5; maybe TRBD1 (5 bases). V was clipped by 1 base and J by 0 bases, with 7 bases between them. Germline lookup yields CDR1 MGHRA and CDR2 YSYEKL. The CDR3 loop spans 15 amino acids. CDR3 nucleotide sequence: TGCGCCAGCAGCCAAGGACAGTCTAGCAATCAGCCCCAGCATTTT. Its translation is CASSQGQSSNQPQHF.

The rearrangement uses TRBV9 and TRBJ2-3; TRBD1 matches 8 bases. The V gene end was trimmed by 2 bases and the J gene end by 0 bases; junction bases not matched to a gene: 8. CDR3 length: 17 residues. CDR1 is SGDLS and CDR2 is YYNGEE in the germline V gene. The CDR3 sequence is CASSVSGQDLSTDTQYF. Here the CDR3 DNA reads TGTGCCAGCAGCGTCTCGGGACAGGATTTGAGCACAGATACGCAGTATTTT.

This clone showed up just a few times. This chain links TRBV6-6 with TRBJ2-2; D might be TRBD2 (5 bases). The CDR3 is 13 residues long. V lost 3 bases, J lost 5 bases, and 7 bases lay in between. Germline lookup yields CDR1 MNHNY and CDR2 SVGAGI (reference sequence). DNA of the CDR3: TGTGCCAGCAGTTATTGGGAGACCGGGGAGCTGTTTTTT. It yields the protein CASSYWETGELFF.

This clone was counted between two and nine times. V and J are TRBV4-1 and TRBJ1-5; D not certain. Germline V lookup: CDR1 MGHRA, CDR2 YSYEKL. The ends were cut back, 3 bases at V and 4 bases at J, with 10 bases in the middle. The length of the CDR3 is 14 residues. The DNA for the CDR3 is TGCGCCAGCAGCCAGCCAACAGAAAATCAGCCCCAGCATTTT. This translates into CASSQPTENQPQHF.

Only one count was recorded for this clone. The chain is built from TRBV5-1 and TRBJ1-3; D might be TRBD1 (5 bases). This CDR3 has 15 amino acids. Deletions cut 0 bases from V and 2 bases from J, with 9 bases between. Germline assignment: CDR1 SGHRS and CDR2 YFSETQ. CDR3 residues: CASSLARQTGNTIYF. DNA of the CDR3: TGCGCCAGCAGCTTGGCGCGACAGACTGGAAACACCATATATTTT.

The J gene is TRBJ2-7, the V gene TRBV5-4, with D perhaps TRBD1 (6 bases). This CDR3 has 13 amino acids. Trimming pared 2 bases from V and 2 bases from J, leaving 8 bases between. Looked up from germline, CDR1 is SGHNT and CDR2 is YYREEE (reference sequence). The CDR3 coding sequence is TGTGCCAGCAGCTTCGGACAGACCTACGAGCAGTACTTC. It specifies CASSFGQTYEQYF.

This clone was detected only once. Mismatch with germline at one junction end may stem from a read error. The chain is built from TRBV27 and TRBJ1-2; D is ambiguous. The CDR3 is made up of 13 amino acids. In germline, CDR1 is MNHEY, CDR2 SMNVEV (reference sequence). The CDR3 sequence: CASSLSANHGYTF. CDR3 DNA: TGTGCCAGCAGTTTAAGCGCTAACCATGGCTACACCTTC.

The J gene is TRBJ1-2, the V gene TRBV14; D unclear. The CDR3 spans 16 residues. In germline, CDR1 is SGHDN, CDR2 FVKESK. Trimming stripped 0 bases from V and 4 bases from J, with 15 bases between. CDR3 amino acids: CASSQDGLTGGYGYTF. CDR3 nucleotides: TGTGCCAGCAGCCAAGATGGACTTACTGGCGGCTATGGCTACACCTTC. Filled out from reference TRBV14 and TRBJ1-2, the complete variable domain reads EAGVTQFPSHSVIEKGQTVTLRCDPISGHDNLYWYRRVMGKEIKFLLHFVKESKQDESGMPNNRFLAERTGGTYSTLKVQPAELEDSGVYFCASSQDGLTGGYGYTFGSGTRLTVV.

This sequence joins TRBV29-1 and TRBJ2-7; D gene ambiguous. The CDR3 length is 12 residues. Per the germline V gene, CDR1 is SQVTM and CDR2 is ANQGSEA. V lost 2 bases, J lost 4 bases, and 9 bases lay in between. In DNA form, the CDR3 reads TGCAGCGTTGAAAGAGCACCTTACGAGCAGTACTTC. Translated, it gives CSVERAPYEQYF.

This chain connects TRBV28 to TRBJ1-2; D is unresolved. From germline, CDR1 is MDHEN and CDR2 SYDVKM. V gave up 2 bases and J gave up 8 bases, with 12 bases separating them. The CDR3 is 13 residues long. The CDR3: CASSLGPGRGYTF. DNA of the CDR3: TGTGCCAGCAGTTTAGGGCCCGGTAGGGGCTACACCTTC.

For this clone: The same CDR3 arises from other DNA sequences in this sample as well. This CDR3 is CASSFTGPYEQYF. The CDR3 DNA follows: TGTGCCAGCAGTTTTACAGGGCCCTACGAGCAGTACTTC. The genes are TRBV28 and TRBJ2-7; D perhaps matches TRBD1 (6 bases). Trimming removed 3 bases from V and 2 bases from J, with 8 bases in between. The CDR3 is 13 residues long. CDR1 is MDHEN and CDR2 is SYDVKM in the germline V gene.

V and J are TRBV6-5 and TRBJ2-2, with D maybe TRBD2 (6 bases). Germline-derived CDR1 and CDR2 are MNHEY and SVGAGI. V was pared by 5 bases and J by 3 bases, with 13 bases between. The CDR3 contains 15 residues. The chain's CDR3 is CASSRGGAYTGELFF. In DNA form, the CDR3 reads TGTGCCAGCAGTAGGGGCGGGGCCTACACCGGGGAGCTGTTTTTT.

This sequence joins TRBV6-1 and TRBJ2-3; TRBD1 agrees at 9 bases. Trimming cost V 4 bases and J 3 bases; bases outside gene matches: 2. CDR1 MNHNS and CDR2 SASEGT come from the germline V gene. The CDR3 totals 14 residues. The CDR3 bases are TGTGCCAGCAGTGTTGGACAGGGGACAGATACGCAGTATTTT. This codes for CASSVGQGTDTQYF.

The chain carries TRBV7-6 and TRBJ2-7; 11 nucleotides match TRBD1. Germline assignment: CDR1 SGHVS and CDR2 FNYEAQ. Unmatched junction bases numbered 12, after V lost 4 bases and J lost 7 bases. The CDR3 loop spans 16 amino acids. This chain's CDR3 is CASSSLAGTGGGEQYF. CDR3 in DNA: TGTGCCAGCAGCTCCTTGGCCGGGACAGGGGGAGGAGAGCAGTACTTC.